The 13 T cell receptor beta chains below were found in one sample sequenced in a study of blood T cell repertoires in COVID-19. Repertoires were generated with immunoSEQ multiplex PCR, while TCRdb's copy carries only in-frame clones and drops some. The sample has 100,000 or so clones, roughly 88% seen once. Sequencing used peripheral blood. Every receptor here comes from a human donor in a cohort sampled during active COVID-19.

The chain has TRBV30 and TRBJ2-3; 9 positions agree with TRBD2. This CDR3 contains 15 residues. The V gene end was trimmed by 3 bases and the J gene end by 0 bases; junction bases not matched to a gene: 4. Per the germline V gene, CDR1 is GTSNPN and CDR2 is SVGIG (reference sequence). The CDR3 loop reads CAWRSSGVSTDTQYF. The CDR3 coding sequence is TGTGCCTGGAGGTCTAGCGGGGTTAGCACAGATACGCAGTATTTT.

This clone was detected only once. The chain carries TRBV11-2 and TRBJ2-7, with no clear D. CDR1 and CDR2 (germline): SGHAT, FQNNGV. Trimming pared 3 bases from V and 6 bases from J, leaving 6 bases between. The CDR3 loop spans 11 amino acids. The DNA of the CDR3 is TGTGCCAGCAGCTTTACGAGCGAGCAGTACTTC. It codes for CASSFTSEQYF.

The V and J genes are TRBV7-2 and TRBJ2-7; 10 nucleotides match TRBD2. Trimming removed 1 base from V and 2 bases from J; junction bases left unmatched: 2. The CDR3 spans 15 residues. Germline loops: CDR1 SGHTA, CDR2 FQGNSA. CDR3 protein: CASSLDSGGTYEQYF. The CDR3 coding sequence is TGTGCCAGCAGCTTAGATAGCGGGGGGACCTACGAGCAGTACTTC.

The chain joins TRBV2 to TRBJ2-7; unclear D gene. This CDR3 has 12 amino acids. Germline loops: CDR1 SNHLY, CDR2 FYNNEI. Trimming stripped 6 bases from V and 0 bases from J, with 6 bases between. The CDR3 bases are TGTGCCAGCAGCGGAGACTCCTACGAGCAGTACTTC. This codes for CASSGDSYEQYF.

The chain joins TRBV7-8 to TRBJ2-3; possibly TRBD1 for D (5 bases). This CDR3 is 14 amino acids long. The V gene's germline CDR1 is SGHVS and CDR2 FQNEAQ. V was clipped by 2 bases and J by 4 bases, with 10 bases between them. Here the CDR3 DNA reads TGTGCCAGCAGCTTATCCAGCAGGGCAGATACGCAGTATTTT. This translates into CASSLSSRADTQYF.

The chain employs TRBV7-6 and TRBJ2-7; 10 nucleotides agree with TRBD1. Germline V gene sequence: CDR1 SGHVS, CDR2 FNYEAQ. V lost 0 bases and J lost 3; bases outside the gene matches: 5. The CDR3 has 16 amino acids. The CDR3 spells CASSLAPGDRGYEQYF. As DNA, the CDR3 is TGTGCCAGCAGCTTAGCCCCCGGGGACAGGGGCTACGAGCAGTACTTC.

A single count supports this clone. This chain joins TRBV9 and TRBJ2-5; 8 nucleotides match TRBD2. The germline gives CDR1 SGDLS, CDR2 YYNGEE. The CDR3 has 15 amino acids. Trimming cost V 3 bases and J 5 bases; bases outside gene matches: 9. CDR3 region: CASSAGGLGGETQYF. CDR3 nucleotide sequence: TGTGCCAGCAGCGCCGGGGGACTAGGTGGGGAGACCCAGTACTTC.

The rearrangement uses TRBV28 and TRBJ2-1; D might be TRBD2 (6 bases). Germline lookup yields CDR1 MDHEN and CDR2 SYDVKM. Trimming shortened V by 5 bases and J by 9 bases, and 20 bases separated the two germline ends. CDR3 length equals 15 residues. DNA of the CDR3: TGTGCCAGCAGTGTACTGCACGGGAGAGCTGGTGAGCAGTTCTTC. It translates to CASSVLHGRAGEQFF.

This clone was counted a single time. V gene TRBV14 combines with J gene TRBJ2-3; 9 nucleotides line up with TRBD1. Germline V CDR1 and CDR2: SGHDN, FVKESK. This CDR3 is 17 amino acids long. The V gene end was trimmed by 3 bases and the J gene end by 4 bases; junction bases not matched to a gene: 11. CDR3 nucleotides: TGTGCCAGCAGCCATCCCGACCGGGACAGGGTAGCAGATACGCAGTATTTT. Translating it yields CASSHPDRDRVADTQYF.

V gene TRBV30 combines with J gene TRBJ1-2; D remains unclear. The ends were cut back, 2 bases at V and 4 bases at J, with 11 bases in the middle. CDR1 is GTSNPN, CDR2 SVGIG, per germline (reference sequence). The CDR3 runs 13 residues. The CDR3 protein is CAWSPGELYGYTF. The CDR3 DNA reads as TGTGCCTGGAGTCCCGGAGAACTCTATGGCTACACCTTC. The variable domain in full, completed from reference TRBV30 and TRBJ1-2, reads SQTIHQWPATLVQPVGSPLSLECTVEGTSNPNLYWYRQAAGRGLQLLFYSVGIGQISSEVPQNLSASRPQDRQFILSSKKLLLSDSGFYLCAWSPGELYGYTFGSGTRLTVV.

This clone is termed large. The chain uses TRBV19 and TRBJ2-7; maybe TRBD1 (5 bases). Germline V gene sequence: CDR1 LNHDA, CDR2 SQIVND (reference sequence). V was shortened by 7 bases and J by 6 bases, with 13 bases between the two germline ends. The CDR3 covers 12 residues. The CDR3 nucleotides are TGTGCCAGTACCCAGGGAAGTGGCGAGCAGTACTTC. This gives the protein CASTQGSGEQYF.

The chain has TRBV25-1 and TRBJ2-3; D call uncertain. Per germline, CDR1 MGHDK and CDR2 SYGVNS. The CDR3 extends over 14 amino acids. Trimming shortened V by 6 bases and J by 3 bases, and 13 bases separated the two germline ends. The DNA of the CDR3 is TGTGCCAGCAGCCAAGCCTTAATTACAGATACGCAGTATTTT. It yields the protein CASSQALITDTQYF.

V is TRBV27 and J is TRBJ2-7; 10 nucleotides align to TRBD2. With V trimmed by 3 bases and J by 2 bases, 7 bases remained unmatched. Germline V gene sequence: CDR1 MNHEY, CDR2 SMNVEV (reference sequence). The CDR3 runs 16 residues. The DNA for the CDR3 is TGTGCCAGCAGTTTGGCTAGCGGGAGTTTCACCTACGAGCAGTACTTC. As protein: CASSLASGSFTYEQYF.